Listed here are 29 T cell receptor beta chains from one sample, sequenced in a study of Graves' ophthalmopathy and Graves' hyperthyroidism. Amplification from RNA transcripts yielded the TCR beta CDR3 regions. A first-round RT-PCR used HTBI primers, followed by a second-round multiplex PCR. TCRdb reanalysed the multiplex PCR reads using MiXCR and keeps one entry per CDR3 protein. The data contain about 550,000 distinct CDR3 sequences, approximately 37% of them seen just once; the ten biggest clones take up over 3.5%. The specimen was peripheral blood or thyroid tissue (not recorded which). All receptors come from an adult man with Graves' hyperthyroidism.

This clonotype was counted ten times or more. This rearrangement joins TRBV24-1 to TRBJ1-3; D is possibly TRBD1 (5 bases). The ends were cut back, 1 base at V and 1 base at J, with 10 bases in the middle. The CDR3 length is 16 residues. Germline V gene sequence: CDR1 KGHDR, CDR2 SFDVKD. The CDR3 DNA reads as TGTGCCACCAGTGATTTCGACAAGGGGTCTGGAAACACCATATATTTT. Translated: CATSDFDKGSGNTIYF.

This clonotype was counted at least ten times. The rearrangement joins TRBV15 to TRBJ2-5; no clear D. Trimming left V 5 bases short and J 3 bases short, with 7 bases between. This CDR3 has 12 residues. The germline V gene encodes CDR1 LNHNV and CDR2 YYDKDF (reference sequence). This CDR3 is CATSQNKETQYF. CDR3 DNA: TGTGCCACCAGCCAAAACAAAGAGACCCAGTACTTC.

The V call is TRBV19, the J call TRBJ1-4; possibly TRBD1 for D (6 bases). Trimming stripped 9 bases from V and 7 bases from J, with 18 bases between. Germline V gene data show CDR1 as LNHDA and CDR2 as SQIVND (reference sequence). The CDR3 is 14 amino acids. The CDR3, as DNA: TGTGCCAGCTCGCCCGGGACAAGGGGTGAAAAACTGTTTTTT. Protein sequence: CASSPGTRGEKLFF.

This clonotype showed up many times. The rearrangement joins TRBV24-1 to TRBJ2-2, with TRBD1 identical over 8 bases. The CDR3 has 17 amino acids. The germline V gene has CDR1 KGHDR and CDR2 SFDVKD. V was pared by 0 bases and J by 6 bases, with 8 bases of the junction left unmatched. CDR3 DNA sequence: TGTGCCACCAGTGATTTGCTCGGACAGGGAGGAGCCGGGGAGCTGTTTTTT. Its translation: CATSDLLGQGGAGELFF.

This clonotype was seen a handful of times. The chain recombines TRBV3-1 with TRBJ1-1; 7 bases map to TRBD1. This CDR3 is 16 amino acids long. Germline assignment: CDR1 LGHDT and CDR2 YNNKEL (reference sequence). With 0 bases clipped from V and 5 bases from J, the junction kept 9 bases outside the gene matches. As DNA, the CDR3 is TGTGCCAGCAGCCAAGATCGCGGTGCAGGGGGAACTGAAGCTTTCTTT. It encodes CASSQDRGAGGTEAFF.

V usage is TRBV3-1 and J usage is TRBJ2-7; tentatively, D is TRBD1 (6 bases). V lost 3 bases and J lost 4, with 10 bases in between. CDR3 length equals 13 residues. From germline, CDR1 is LGHDT and CDR2 YNNKEL (reference sequence). As DNA, the CDR3 is TGTGCCAGCAGCCAGGGACATGGTTACGAGCAGTACTTC. This codes for CASSQGHGYEQYF.

The chain has TRBV6-5 and TRBJ2-6; the D is unclear. Germline V gives CDR1 MNHEY, CDR2 SVGAGI. The germline V and J ends were trimmed by 5 bases and 4 bases, with 15 bases remaining between them. The CDR3 spans 16 residues. The CDR3 DNA reads as TGTGCCAGCAGTGAAAATGGCTGGCAGGGGGCCAACGTCCTGACTTTC. It is translated as CASSENGWQGANVLTF.

The rearrangement uses TRBV7-9 and TRBJ1-4, with a tentative D call TRBD1 (6 bases). The CDR3 has 17 amino acids. Germline V gene sequence: CDR1 SEHNR, CDR2 FQNEAQ (reference sequence). The germline V and J ends were trimmed by 5 bases and 0 bases, with 16 bases remaining between them. This chain's CDR3 is CASSQGPRDTTNEKLFF. CDR3 nucleotide sequence: TGTGCCAGCAGCCAAGGGCCCAGGGACACAACTAATGAAAAACTGTTTTTT.

This clonotype occurred a few times. The rearrangement links TRBV7-2 to TRBJ1-4; D perhaps matches TRBD1 (5 bases). CDR1 is SGHTA and CDR2 is FQGNSA in the germline V gene. V was trimmed by 5 bases and J by 7 bases, leaving 8 bases between them. CDR3 length: 12 amino acids. In DNA, the CDR3 is TGTGCCAGCAGCCGGGACGTTGAAAAACTGTTTTTT. Its protein product is CASSRDVEKLFF.

Of note for this clonotype: It may be a read error: a sequence one base away is much more abundant. The CDR3 loop reads CASSQGTSAYSEQFF. The CDR3 DNA follows: TGTGCCAGCAGCCAAGGGACTAGCGCATACAGTGAGCAGTTCTTC. This rearrangement joins TRBV7-2 to TRBJ2-1, with 10 bases identical to TRBD2. This CDR3 has 15 amino acids. Germline CDR1 is SGHTA and CDR2 is FQGNSA.

This clonotype was counted at least ten times. The chain combines TRBV29-1 with TRBJ2-7, with 7 bases lining up with TRBD1. Germline lookup yields CDR1 SQVTM and CDR2 ANQGSEA. J lost 3 bases, V lost 1 base, and 0 bases had no gene match. This CDR3 spans 12 amino acids. As DNA, the CDR3 is TGCAGCGTTGAAGGGACAGGCTACGAGCAGTACTTC. Amino acids: CSVEGTGYEQYF.

This clonotype was counted at least ten times. The chain recombines TRBV9 with TRBJ2-7; the match to TRBD2 covers 10 bases. V shed 4 bases and J 5 bases; nucleotides not matched to a gene: 15. CDR1 and CDR2 from the germline V gene are SGDLS and YYNGEE. The CDR3 extends over 17 amino acids. CDR3 bases: TGTGCCAGCAGCAAAATGGCCCTTCCTAGCGGGGGCCACGAGCAGTACTTC. It encodes CASSKMALPSGGHEQYF. The entire variable domain, with the rest obtained from reference TRBV9 and TRBJ2-7, is as follows: DSGVTQTPKHLITATGQRVTLRCSPRSGDLSVYWYQQSLDQGLQFLIQYYNGEERAKGNILERFSAQQFPDLHSELNLSSLELGDSALYFCASSKMALPSGGHEQYFGPGTRLTVT.

This chain connects TRBV2 to TRBJ2-7; D not resolved. Germline lookup yields CDR1 SNHLY and CDR2 FYNNEI. V lost 2 bases to trimming and J lost 4 bases, with 9 bases between them. The CDR3 consists of 13 residues. CDR3 sequence: CASSEIPRYEQYF. The CDR3 DNA follows: TGTGCCAGCAGTGAAATACCTCGGTACGAGCAGTACTTC.

This clonotype appeared a few times. Possible read error: a much larger clone is one base away. The chain recombines TRBV2 with TRBJ1-1; D call uncertain. Germline V gene sequence: CDR1 SNHLY, CDR2 FYNNEI. CDR3 length equals 12 residues. V lost 6 bases and J 3 bases, leaving 8 bases between the germline ends. CDR3 coding DNA: TGTGCCAGCAGGCAGCAGGACACTGAAGCTTTCTTT. As protein: CASRQQDTEAFF.

Worth noting for this clonotype: A much more abundant neighbour one base away suggests this may be a read error. The chain couples TRBV5-6 to TRBJ1-2, with TRBD1 matching 9 bases. CDR3 length: 15 amino acids. The germline CDR1 and CDR2 sequences are SGHDT and YYEEEE. CDR3 bases: TGTGCCAGCAGGGACAGGGGCTACGGATTCAGCGGCTACGCCTTC. Protein: CASRDRGYGFSGYAF.

A remark on this clonotype: An end of the junction does not agree with germline; a read error may underlie this. The chain carries TRBV7-8 and TRBJ2-5; 13 bases are shared with TRBD2. CDR1 is SGHVS and CDR2 is FQNEAQ in the germline V gene. This CDR3 has 12 amino acids. The CDR3: CASSSTSGGAIF. CDR3 DNA: TGTGCCAGCAGCTCCACTAGCGGGGGGGCGATATTC.

The chain links TRBV7-3 to TRBJ2-5; D could derive from TRBD1 or TRBD2 (5 bases each). V lost 1 base, J lost 5 bases, and 20 bases lay in between. Germline CDR1 and CDR2: SGHTA and FQGTGA. The CDR3 has 17 amino acids. CDR3 bases: TGTGCCAGCAGCTTAAGTGGGGCGGGTACAGGATTTGAGACCCAGTACTTC. The encoded protein is CASSLSGAGTGFETQYF.

The chain carries TRBV5-1 and TRBJ2-7; 10 bases align to TRBD2. V shed 0 bases and J 3 bases; nucleotides not matched to a gene: 6. The CDR3 totals 16 residues. Germline V gives CDR1 SGHRS, CDR2 YFSETQ. DNA of the CDR3: TGCGCCAGCAGCTTGGCCCTAGCGGGGGAAGACTACGAGCAGTACTTC. It codes for CASSLALAGEDYEQYF. The whole variable domain, remainder taken from reference TRBV5-1 and TRBJ2-7, is KAGVTQTPRYLIKTRGQQVTLSCSPISGHRSVSWYQQTPGQGLQFLFEYFSETQRNKGNFPGRFSGRQFSNSRSEMNVSTLELGDSALYLCASSLALAGEDYEQYFGPGTRLTVT.

This clonotype was detected many times. A read error is likely, as this CDR3 ends without the conserved phenylalanine or tryptophan. The chain combines TRBV19 with TRBJ1-5; perhaps TRBD1 as D (6 bases). V dropped 5 bases and J dropped 6 bases, with 14 bases sitting between them. Germline CDR1 reads LNHDA; CDR2 reads SQIVND (reference sequence). The CDR3 sequence is 14 residues long. In nucleotides, the CDR3 is TGTGCCAGTAGTCGGGAGGGGGAAGTTCAGCCCCAGCATCTT. Its protein product is CASSREGEVQPQHL.

This chain links TRBV29-1 with TRBJ1-3; TRBD1 might be the D (5 bases). V was cut by 1 base and J by 3 bases, with 7 bases left in between. This CDR3 is built from 13 residues. Germline assignment: CDR1 SQVTM and CDR2 ANQGSEA. CDR3 DNA sequence: TGCAGCGTTGAAGCGGGGGTTGGAAACACCATATATTTT. Translation gives CSVEAGVGNTIYF.

This clonotype has only a few counts. J is TRBJ2-2 and V is TRBV5-5; D is possibly TRBD1 or TRBD2 (5 bases each). Deletions cut 2 bases from V and 5 bases from J, with 13 bases between. CDR3 length equals 15 residues. Germline V gene lookup returns CDR1 SGHKS and CDR2 YYEKEE (reference sequence). CDR3 region: CASSLLGTTTGELFF. CDR3 DNA: TGTGCCAGCAGCTTACTTGGGACCACTACCGGGGAGCTGTTTTTT.

In this sample, this clonotype turned up many times. The rearrangement uses TRBV5-1 and TRBJ2-2, with no clear D. V shed 2 bases and J shed 2 bases, with 13 bases lying between them. CDR1 and CDR2 (germline): SGHRS, YFSETQ. The CDR3 sequence is 16 residues long. CDR3 region: CASSLRVGLNTGELFF. The CDR3 DNA reads as TGCGCCAGCAGCTTAAGGGTTGGGCTTAACACCGGGGAGCTGTTTTTT.

In regard to this clonotype: With a much larger clone just one base away, this may be a read error. This sequence joins TRBV15 and TRBJ2-2; D may be TRBD2 (5 bases). The CDR3 covers 15 residues. Germline V lookup: CDR1 LNHNV, CDR2 YYDKDF (reference sequence). In nucleotides, the CDR3 is TGTGCCACCAGCGACTACATCGCGAACACCAGGGAGCTGTTTTTT. Translated: CATSDYIANTRELFF.

This clonotype was seen repeatedly, ten times or more. CDR3 sequence reads: CSVEDPVFGYTF. As DNA, the CDR3 is TGCAGCGTTGAAGATCCAGTTTTCGGCTACACCTTC. V gene TRBV29-1 combines with J gene TRBJ1-2; D is unclear. The CDR3 has 12 residues. Germline V gene sequence: CDR1 SQVTM, CDR2 ANQGSEA. Trimming removed 0 bases from V and 8 bases from J, with 10 bases in between.

Turning to this clonotype: This may stem from a read error, because a much larger clone lies one nucleotide away. The rearrangement joins TRBV29-1 to TRBJ1-2; D is undetermined. This CDR3 is built from 12 residues. Germline-derived CDR1 and CDR2 are SQVTM and ANQGSEA. The V end was cut by 7 bases, the J end by 7 bases, with 16 bases between. This CDR3 reads CSAITEAGGYTF. As DNA, the CDR3 is TGCAGCGCTATAACAGAGGCGGGTGGCTACACCTTC.

J is TRBJ2-3 and V is TRBV2; 11 nucleotides agree with TRBD2. The CDR3 consists of 16 residues. CDR1 and CDR2 from the germline V gene are SNHLY and FYNNEI. J was trimmed by 2 bases and V by 7 bases; bases with no gene match: 8. The CDR3 DNA is TGTGCCAGCAAAGAGCTAGCGGGGGGATACACAGATACGCAGTATTTT. It translates to CASKELAGGYTDTQYF.

This clonotype was counted ten times or more. The genes are TRBV20-1 and TRBJ2-7; D remains ambiguous. The CDR3 spans 15 residues. CDR1 and CDR2 (germline): DFQATT, SNEGSKA (reference sequence). V lost 5 bases and J lost 7, with 24 bases in between. The CDR3: CSAVGPLARSQEQYF. CDR3 DNA: TGCAGTGCTGTTGGGCCCTTGGCACGATCCCAGGAGCAGTACTTC.

This clonotype was seen ten or more times. V usage is TRBV7-2 and J usage is TRBJ1-2; the D is unclear. Between the trimmed V and J ends, which lost 0 bases and 4 bases, there was a span of 9 bases. Germline CDR1 and CDR2: SGHTA and FQGNSA. The CDR3 sequence is 14 residues long. CDR3 residues: CASSLALRPYGYTF. The CDR3 nucleotides are TGTGCCAGCAGCTTAGCGCTGAGACCCTATGGCTACACCTTC.

This clonotype was seen many times. The V gene is TRBV2, the J gene TRBJ1-6; TRBD1 agrees at 8 bases. The germline V gene encodes CDR1 SNHLY and CDR2 FYNNEI. The CDR3 sequence is 17 residues long. J was trimmed by 9 bases and V by 2 bases; bases with no gene match: 12. For the CDR3, the DNA is TGTGCCAGCAGTGAAAGACTACAGGGGGTTGATGGTTCACCCCTCCACTTT. It yields the protein CASSERLQGVDGSPLHF.